Reported below is one T cell receptor (beta chain). This record comes from a study of regulatory T cells in long-lasting Graves disease. Time point given: persistent/refractory GD, antithyroid drugs over 5 years with positive TRAb. The TCR library was prepared using RNA isolated from PBMCs. Combining iRepertoire HTBI primers with Arm-PCR of CDR3 regions, the authors built TCR beta libraries. MiXCR, run by TCRdb on the multiplex PCR reads, gives a single entry per CDR3 protein. The sample lists under 350,000 distinct CDR3 sequences, roughly 21% occurring once. The input for sequencing was peripheral blood mononuclear cells (PBMCs), taken when the disease was refractory, from a patient treated with antithyroid drugs. The sequence was obtained from a female donor with Graves disease.

The CDR3 DNA reads as TGCAGTGCTAGAAACTCTTCCGGGACTAGCGGGAGAAACGAGCAGTACTTC. Encoded protein: CSARNSSGTSGRNEQYF. The V gene is TRBV20-1, the J gene TRBJ2-7, with 14 bases matching TRBD2. The CDR3 extends over 17 amino acids. V lost 2 bases and J lost 5; bases outside the gene matches: 11. Looked up from germline, CDR1 is DFQATT and CDR2 is SNEGSKA (reference sequence).